The present T cell receptor (beta chain) was sequenced within a study of shared clonotypes between healthy human individuals. CDR1 SGDLS and CDR2 YYNGEE come from the germline V gene. The V segment lost 0 bases and the J segment 3 bases; nucleotides outside the gene matches: 3. CDR3 length: 14 residues. Study conclusions and caveats: Larger estimated richness was generally seen in naive subsets than in memory subsets. Some naive CD4 clonotypes, roughly 4.7%, turned up in common across several donors. Investigators expected sequencing depth to affect clonotype sharing among donors.

Naive CD8 cells lacked CD45RO and underwent positive selection for CCR7, leaving out terminally differentiated effector memory CD45RA+ cells. Data came from immunoSEQ multiplex PCR; TCRdb stores just in-frame clones and leaves some out. The table records around 2,100,000 clones, about 95% of them present only once. Comment on this clone: Its antigen remains unidentified. Distinct nucleotide sequences in the sample also encode this CDR3.

The gene calls are TRBV9 and TRBJ2-7, with 7 bases fitting TRBD2. This clonotype originated in a man between 18 and 35 years old in good health. Sample: naive CD8+ T cells sorted from blood. The CDR3, as DNA: TGTGCCAGCAGCGTAGGGGGAGGGCTCTACGAGCAGTACTTC. Translation gives CASSVGGGLYEQYF. The whole variable domain, remainder taken from reference TRBV9 and TRBJ2-7, is DSGVTQTPKHLITATGQRVTLRCSPRSGDLSVYWYQQSLDQGLQFLIQYYNGEERAKGNILERFSAQQFPDLHSELNLSSLELGDSALYFCASSVGGGLYEQYFGPGTRLTVT.